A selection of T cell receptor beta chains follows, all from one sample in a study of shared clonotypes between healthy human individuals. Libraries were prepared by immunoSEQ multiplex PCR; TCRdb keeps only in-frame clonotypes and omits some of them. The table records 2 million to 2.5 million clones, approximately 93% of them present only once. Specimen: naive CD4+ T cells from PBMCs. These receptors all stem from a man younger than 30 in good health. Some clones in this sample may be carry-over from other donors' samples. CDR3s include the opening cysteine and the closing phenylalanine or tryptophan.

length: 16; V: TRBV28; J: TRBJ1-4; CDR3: CASSTGSKGSHEKLFF
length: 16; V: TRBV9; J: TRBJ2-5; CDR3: CASSVALGRGEETQYF
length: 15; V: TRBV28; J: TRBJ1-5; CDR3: CASSLGTYSNQPQHF
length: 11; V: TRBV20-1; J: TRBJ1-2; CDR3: CSARIGYGYTF
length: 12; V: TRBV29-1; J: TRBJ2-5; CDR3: CRVDTYQETQYF
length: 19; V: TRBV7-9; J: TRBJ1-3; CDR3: CASSLRARYNSDSGNTIYF
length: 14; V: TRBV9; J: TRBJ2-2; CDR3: CASKIGPNTGELFF
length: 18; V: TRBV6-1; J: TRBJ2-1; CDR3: CASSERAASRRLYNEQFF
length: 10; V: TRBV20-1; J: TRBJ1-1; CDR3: CSASRTEAFF
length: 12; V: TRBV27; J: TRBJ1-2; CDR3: CASRAEGDGYTF
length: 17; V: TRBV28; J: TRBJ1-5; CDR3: CASSMAGTIYSNQPQHF
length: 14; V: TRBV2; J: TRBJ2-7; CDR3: CASKGGWESYEQYF
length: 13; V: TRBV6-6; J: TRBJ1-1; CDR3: CASSYSQAQEAFF
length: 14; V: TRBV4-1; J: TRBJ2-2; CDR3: CASSHPRARGELFF
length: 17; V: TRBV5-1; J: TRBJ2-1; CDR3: CASARGDSGTTYNEQFF
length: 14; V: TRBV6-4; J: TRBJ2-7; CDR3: CASSDRDREYEQYF
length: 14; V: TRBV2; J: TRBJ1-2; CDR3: CASGLRGRDYGYTF
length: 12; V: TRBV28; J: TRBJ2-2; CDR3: CASTTGQGELFF
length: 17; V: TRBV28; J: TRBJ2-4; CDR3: CASSLWGQGKGRNIQYF
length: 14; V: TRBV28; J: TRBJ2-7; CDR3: CASSLGGKGPEQYF
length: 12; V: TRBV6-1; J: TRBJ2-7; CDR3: CASSVEGGEQYF
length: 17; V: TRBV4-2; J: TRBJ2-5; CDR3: CASSLHDRGRRQETQYF
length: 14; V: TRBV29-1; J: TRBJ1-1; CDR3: CSVALKLGSGEAFF
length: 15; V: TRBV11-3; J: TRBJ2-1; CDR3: CASSLDHPGSNEQFF
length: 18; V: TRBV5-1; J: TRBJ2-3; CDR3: CASSLAPSGRGISDTQYF
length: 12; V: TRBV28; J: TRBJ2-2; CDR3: CASRVSAGELFF
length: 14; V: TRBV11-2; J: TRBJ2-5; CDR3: CASSLVVEEETQYF
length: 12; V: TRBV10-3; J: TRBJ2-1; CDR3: CAISDRPYEQFF
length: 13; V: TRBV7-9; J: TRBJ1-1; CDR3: CASSLGGPTEAFF
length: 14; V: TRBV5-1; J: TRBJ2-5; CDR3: CASSFGPTQETQYF
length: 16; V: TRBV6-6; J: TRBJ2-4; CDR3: CASRHGPGRGKNIQYF
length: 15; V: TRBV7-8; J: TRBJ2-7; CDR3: CASSLQASGTYEQYF
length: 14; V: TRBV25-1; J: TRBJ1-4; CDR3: CASSATATNEKLFF
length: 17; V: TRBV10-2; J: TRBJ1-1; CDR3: CASSDRKDRGQRTEAFF
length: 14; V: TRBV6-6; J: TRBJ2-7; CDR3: CASSHRASRYEQYF
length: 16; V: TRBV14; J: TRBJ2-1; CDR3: CASSQKGLAVYNEQFF
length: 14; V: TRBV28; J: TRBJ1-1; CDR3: CASSPRDMNTEAFF
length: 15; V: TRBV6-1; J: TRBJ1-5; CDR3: CASSDSLPGNQPQHF
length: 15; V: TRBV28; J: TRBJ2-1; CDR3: CASARVLVSYNEQFF
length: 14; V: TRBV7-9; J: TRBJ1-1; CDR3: CASSPPAGHTEAFF
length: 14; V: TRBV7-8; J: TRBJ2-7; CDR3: CASSLLLGPYEQYF
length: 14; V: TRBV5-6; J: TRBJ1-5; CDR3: CASSLRGSNQPQHF
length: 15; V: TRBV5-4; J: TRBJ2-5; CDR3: CASINTGSLPETQYF
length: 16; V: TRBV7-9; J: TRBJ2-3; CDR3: CASSYPHRGGGDTQYF
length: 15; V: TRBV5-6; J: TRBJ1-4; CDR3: CASSYRPALAGKLFF
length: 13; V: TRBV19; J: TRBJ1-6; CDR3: CASTNRDHSPLHF
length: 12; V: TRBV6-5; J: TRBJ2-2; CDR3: CASFAGEGELFF
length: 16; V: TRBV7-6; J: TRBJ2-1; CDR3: CASSSLAGSSYNEQFF
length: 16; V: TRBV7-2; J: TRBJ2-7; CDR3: CASSHPSRQHPYEQYF
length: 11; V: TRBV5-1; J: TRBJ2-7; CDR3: CASSLANEQYF
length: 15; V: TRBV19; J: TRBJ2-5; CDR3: CASSTGAGPQETQYF
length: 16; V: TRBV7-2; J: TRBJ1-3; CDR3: CASRPTGDYTGNTIYF
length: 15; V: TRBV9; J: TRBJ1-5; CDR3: CASSVSSSGNQPQHF
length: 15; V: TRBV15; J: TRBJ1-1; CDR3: CATSRGRQGGTEAFF
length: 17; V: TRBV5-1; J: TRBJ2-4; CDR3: CASSLAGGASGKNIQYF
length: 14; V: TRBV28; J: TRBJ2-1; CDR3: CASIPAGGYNEQFF
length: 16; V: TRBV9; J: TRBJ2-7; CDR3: CASSVEADTLTYEQYF
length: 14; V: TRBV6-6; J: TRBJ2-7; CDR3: CASKDGLAGQEQYF
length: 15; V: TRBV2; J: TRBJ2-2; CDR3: CASNLAGGKTGELFF
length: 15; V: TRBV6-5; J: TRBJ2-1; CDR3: CASSVDRSSYNEQFF